This T cell receptor beta chain comes out of a study of cytomegalovirus exposure and HLA in healthy donors. Worth noting for this clone: The target antigen is unknown.

A multiplex PCR was run with 60 Vbeta primers and 13 Jbeta primers. Produced via immunoSEQ multiplex PCR; TCRdb's table is partial and in-frame only. The sample includes some 65,000 clones, about 72% seen only once; the top ten take roughly 25%. V lost 3 bases and J lost 8; bases outside the gene matches: 4. The CDR3 has 13 residues. Germline-derived CDR1 and CDR2 are GTSNPN and SVGIG (reference sequence). Study-level results: A list of roughly 160 TCR beta chains associated with cytomegalovirus was given. Later on, an analysis tied roughly 17,000 TCR beta sequences to HLA alleles at 0.05 false discovery rate. With later analysis, a missense DCLRE1C variant became linked to TCR beta V- and J-gene trimming.

The sequenced material came from PBMCs. The TCR comes from a man aged 50 to 60 in good health and CMV-seropositive. This chain uses TRBV30 with TRBJ1-6; 7 nucleotides agree with TRBD1. The CDR3 DNA reads as TGTGCCTGGAGGTGGGACAGTGATTCACCCCTCCACTTT. Translated: CAWRWDSDSPLHF.